This entry describes one T cell receptor beta chain. This record belongs to a study of blood T cell repertoires in COVID-19. Study at large: Samples came from the United States, Italy and Spain, spanning acute and convalescent COVID-19. The analysed material was cDNA or gDNA that came from T cells, B-cell-depleted T cells, or PBMCs.

Assay: immunoSEQ multiplex PCR; the TCRdb copy retains only in-frame clones and omits some. Of approximately 72,000 clones in the sample, about 89% were seen once. With 4 bases removed from V and 3 bases from J, the gap between germline ends came to 8 bases. Germline V CDR1 and CDR2: SGHRS, YFSETQ. The length of the CDR3 is 12 residues. The specimen was peripheral blood. This chain uses TRBV5-1 with TRBJ2-7; possible D gene TRBD2, 5 bases. The TCR originated in a woman aged 55-75 years with acute or convalescent COVID-19. The CDR3 spells CASSGGRYEQYF. The CDR3 DNA sequence: TGCGCCAGCAGCGGAGGACGCTACGAGCAGTACTTC. The full variable domain, with the rest looked up from reference TRBV5-1 and TRBJ2-7, is KAGVTQTPRYLIKTRGQQVTLSCSPISGHRSVSWYQQTPGQGLQFLFEYFSETQRNKGNFPGRFSGRQFSNSRSEMNVSTLELGDSALYLCASSGGRYEQYFGPGTRLTVT.